A single sample gave rise to the 21 T cell receptor beta chains below, sequenced in a study of control samples from healthy donors and cancer patients (dated by TCRdb to the early 2020s). The method was the immunoSEQ multiplex PCR assay. Entries here come from immuneACCESS through TCRdb and include only in-frame sequences with V and J called. Some clones fail to appear in such tables; in the studies checked, an unresolved V gene covers under half of the shortfall, and the cause of the remainder is unknown. The sample table records 75,000 to 95,000 clones; 70% to 90% of these occur just once. The ten largest clones represent 8.5% to 10% of the sample. The sample was PBMCs. These receptors were obtained from a woman between 50 and 59 years old with colorectal cancer.

The V gene is TRBV21-1, the J gene TRBJ2-3; the DNA was not compared with TRBD1, the D call given in the table. TRBV21-1 is classified as a pseudogene. CDR3 length: 12 amino acids. The CDR3 bases are TGTGCCAGCAGCCACAGGGTGGGTACGCAGTATTTT. Encoded protein: CASSHRVGTQYF.

The V call is TRBV5-6, the J call TRBJ2-1; D is unclear. Per germline, CDR1 SGHDT and CDR2 YYEEEE. The CDR3 contains 14 residues. V shed 4 bases and J shed 5 bases, with 13 bases lying between them. The CDR3 DNA follows: TGTGCCAGCAGCCTGTTTGGGCGAGACAATGAGCAGTTCTTC. This codes for CASSLFGRDNEQFF.

The chain couples TRBV20-1 to TRBJ2-3; TRBD1 matches 8 bases. Germline CDR1 reads DFQATT; CDR2 reads SNEGSKA (reference sequence). With V trimmed by 3 bases and J by 2 bases, 22 bases remained unmatched. The CDR3 is 20 amino acids. Here the CDR3 DNA reads TGCAGTGCTAGTTTCTCGACAGGGGACCGGGTCGCGAGACCCACAGATACGCAGTATTTT. As protein: CSASFSTGDRVARPTDTQYF.

V is TRBV14 and J is TRBJ2-1; D is possibly TRBD1 or TRBD2 (6 bases each). The V end lost 1 base, the J end lost 13 bases, and 11 bases lay between the germline ends. The CDR3 is 12 residues long. From germline, CDR1 is SGHDN and CDR2 FVKESK. This chain's CDR3 is CASSQGGTHQFF. CDR3 coding DNA: TGTGCCAGCAGCCAAGGCGGGACACATCAGTTCTTC.

This sequence joins TRBV24-1 and TRBJ1-3; D is possibly TRBD1 (6 bases). The CDR3 totals 15 residues. CDR1 KGHDR and CDR2 SFDVKD come from the germline V gene. The V end lost 9 bases, the J end lost 0 bases, and 14 bases lay between the germline ends. The CDR3, as DNA: TGTGCCACCCAGGAGGGGGTCGGCTCTGGAAACACCATATATTTT. It specifies CATQEGVGSGNTIYF.

The chain combines TRBV21-1 with TRBJ1-5. TRBV21-1 is given as a pseudogene. The length of the CDR3 is 15 residues. In nucleotides, the CDR3 is TGTGCCAGCAGCAAAGGGACGGAGGCGAGGCAGCCCCAGCATTTT. This sequence encodes CASSKGTEARQPQHF.

This clone occurred once. This chain connects TRBV5-5 to TRBJ1-2; D not resolved. The CDR3 runs 13 residues. V lost 3 bases to trimming and J lost 4 bases, with 10 bases between them. Germline lookup yields CDR1 SGHKS and CDR2 YYEKEE (reference sequence). The CDR3, as DNA: TGTGCCAGCAGCTCAACAGAGGGCTATGGCTACACCTTC. Residues: CASSSTEGYGYTF.

V is TRBV3-1 (or the pseudogene TRBV3-2) and J is TRBJ2-7; 10 bases are a match to TRBD2. Trimming cost V 1 base and J 0 bases; bases outside gene matches: 15. The CDR3 is made up of 20 amino acids. Per the germline V gene, CDR1 is LGHDT and CDR2 is YNNKEL (reference sequence). The CDR3 sequence: CASSQGSPPSGGPSSYEQYV. The CDR3 DNA is TGTGCCAGCAGCCAAGGCAGCCCGCCTAGCGGGGGCCCGAGCTCCTACGAGCAGTACGTC.

The gene calls are TRBV10-1 and TRBJ1-4, with 7 bases identical to TRBD1. Germline assignment: CDR1 WNHNN and CDR2 SYGVQD (reference sequence). The trim removed 6 bases at V and 8 bases at J, leaving 9 bases unmatched. The CDR3 runs 14 residues. The CDR3 sequence is CASSAGTEGEKLFF. The CDR3 DNA reads TGCGCCAGCAGCGCCGGGACAGAAGGAGAAAAACTGTTTTTT.

This chain joins TRBV24-1 and TRBJ2-1; D may be TRBD1 (5 bases). The CDR3 has 15 residues. Trimming removed 3 bases at V and 3 bases at J, with 11 bases between. CDR1 KGHDR and CDR2 SFDVKD come from the germline V gene. The CDR3 nucleotides read TGTGCCACCAGTGATCCGACAGTAAACTACAATGAGCAGTTCTTC. It encodes CATSDPTVNYNEQFF.

This chain connects TRBV6-5 to TRBJ1-2; D is possibly TRBD1 (5 bases). Per germline, CDR1 MNHEY and CDR2 SVGAGI. The CDR3 totals 13 residues. V was shortened by 8 bases and J by 4 bases, with 14 bases between the two germline ends. CDR3 coding DNA: TGTGCCAGCTCCCCGGCAGGGTTCTATGGCTACACCTTC. Its protein product is CASSPAGFYGYTF.

The rearrangement links TRBV6-5 to TRBJ1-5, with D possibly matching TRBD1 (6 bases). V dropped 6 bases and J dropped 7 bases, with 13 bases sitting between them. Germline V gene data show CDR1 as MNHEY and CDR2 as SVGAGI. This CDR3 region has 13 residues. CDR3 in amino acids: CASSPQGNQPQHF. CDR3 nucleotides: TGTGCCAGCAGCCCACAGGGTAACCAGCCCCAGCATTTT.

This clone has only one observation. Here the CDR3 reads CASSPGQGYGYTF. DNA of the CDR3: TGTGCCAGCTCCCCGGGACAGGGCTATGGCTACACCTTC. The chain joins TRBV18 to TRBJ1-2; TRBD1 aligns across 9 bases. Germline V gene lookup returns CDR1 KGHSH and CDR2 LQKENI. The CDR3 contains 13 residues. After removal of 6 bases from V and 4 bases from J, the junction contained 3 bases not matched to a gene.

This clone was seen just once. The V call is TRBV30, the J call TRBJ2-5; 7 bases agree with TRBD1. V shed 0 bases, J shed 5 bases, and the junction held 9 bases outside the gene matches. The CDR3 loop spans 15 amino acids. Germline loops: CDR1 GTSNPN, CDR2 SVGIG (reference sequence). The CDR3: CAWSVLQGVGETQYF. The DNA of the CDR3 is TGTGCCTGGAGTGTACTGCAGGGGGTAGGGGAGACCCAGTACTTC.

The V call is TRBV10-3, the J call TRBJ1-1; the match to TRBD1 covers 8 bases. V lost 5 bases, J lost 2 bases, and 4 bases stayed unmatched. CDR3 length: 14 amino acids. From germline, CDR1 is ENHRY and CDR2 SYGVKD. CDR3 region: CAISPGTGNTEAFF. The CDR3 region has the DNA TGTGCCATCAGTCCCGGGACAGGCAACACTGAAGCTTTCTTT.

The chain has TRBV4-3 and TRBJ2-7, with D perhaps given as TRBD1 or TRBD2 (5 bases each). Germline V gene sequence: CDR1 LGHNA, CDR2 YSLEER. Trimming left V 4 bases short and J 4 bases short, with 26 bases between. This CDR3 has 18 residues. CDR3 in DNA: TGCGCCAGCAGCCTACCCTTACGGGACCGTAATCTAGAATACGAGCAGTACGTC. Protein: CASSLPLRDRNLEYEQYV.

This chain links TRBV5-1 with TRBJ1-2; weak D call: TRBD1 (6 bases). Germline lookup yields CDR1 SGHRS and CDR2 YFSETQ. The CDR3 sequence is 15 residues long. V lost 4 bases to trimming and J lost 8 bases, with 21 bases between them. The DNA of the CDR3 is TGCGCCAGCAGCCAGATTCCAACAGGGTCGAAAGGCTACACCTTC. It encodes CASSQIPTGSKGYTF.

V gene TRBV25-1 combines with J gene TRBJ1-1; the D is unclear. The CDR3 totals 13 residues. The V gene's germline CDR1 is MGHDK and CDR2 SYGVNS. V lost 8 bases and J lost 7, with 17 bases in between. This chain's CDR3 is CASLKGSPNEAFF. The CDR3 bases are TGTGCCAGCCTCAAAGGGTCACCTAATGAAGCTTTCTTT.

J is TRBJ1-1 and V is TRBV28, with 8 nucleotides matching TRBD1. With 7 bases clipped from V and 4 bases from J, the junction kept 5 bases outside the gene matches. This CDR3 spans 13 amino acids. The germline V gene has CDR1 MDHEN and CDR2 SYDVKM. The CDR3 region has the DNA TGTGCCAGCATGACGGGACAGGTCACTGAAGCTTTCTTT. It translates to CASMTGQVTEAFF.

CDR3 DNA: TGTGCCAGCAGCTTCGGGGGTAACTATGGCTACACCTTC. This translates into CASSFGGNYGYTF. The chain carries TRBV7-8 and TRBJ1-2, with D maybe TRBD1 (5 bases). Trimming took off 3 bases at V and 1 base at J, with 6 bases between the two ends. CDR1 and CDR2 from the germline V gene are SGHVS and FQNEAQ. This CDR3 contains 13 residues.

The DNA of the CDR3 is TGTGCCAGCAGTGAAGCGCGGTCTAGCGGGGAAATTGATGAGCAGTTCTTC. It specifies CASSEARSSGEIDEQFF. The genes are TRBV2 and TRBJ2-1; 9 nucleotides align to TRBD2. The CDR3 covers 17 residues. CDR1 is SNHLY and CDR2 is FYNNEI in the germline V gene. Trimming at V came to 0 bases and at J to 8 bases, leaving 11 bases not matched to a gene. Filled out from reference TRBV2 and TRBJ2-1, the complete variable domain reads EPEVTQTPSHQVTQMGQEVILRCVPISNHLYFYWYRQILGQKVEFLVSFYNNEISEKSEIFDDQFSVERPDGSNFTLKIRSTKLEDSAMYFCASSEARSSGEIDEQFFGPGTRLTVL.